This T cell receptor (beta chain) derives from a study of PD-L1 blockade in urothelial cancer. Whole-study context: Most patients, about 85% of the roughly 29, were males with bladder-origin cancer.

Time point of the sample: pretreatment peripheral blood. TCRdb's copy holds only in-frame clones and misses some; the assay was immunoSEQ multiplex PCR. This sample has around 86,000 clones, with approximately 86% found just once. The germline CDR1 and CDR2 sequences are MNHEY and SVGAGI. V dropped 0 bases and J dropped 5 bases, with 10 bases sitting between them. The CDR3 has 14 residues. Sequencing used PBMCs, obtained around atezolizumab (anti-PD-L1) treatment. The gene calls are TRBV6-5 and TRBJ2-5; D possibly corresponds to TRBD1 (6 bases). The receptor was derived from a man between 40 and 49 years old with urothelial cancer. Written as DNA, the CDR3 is TGTGCCAGCAGTTACTCTCCCCAGGGGGAGACCCAGTACTTC. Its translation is CASSYSPQGETQYF.